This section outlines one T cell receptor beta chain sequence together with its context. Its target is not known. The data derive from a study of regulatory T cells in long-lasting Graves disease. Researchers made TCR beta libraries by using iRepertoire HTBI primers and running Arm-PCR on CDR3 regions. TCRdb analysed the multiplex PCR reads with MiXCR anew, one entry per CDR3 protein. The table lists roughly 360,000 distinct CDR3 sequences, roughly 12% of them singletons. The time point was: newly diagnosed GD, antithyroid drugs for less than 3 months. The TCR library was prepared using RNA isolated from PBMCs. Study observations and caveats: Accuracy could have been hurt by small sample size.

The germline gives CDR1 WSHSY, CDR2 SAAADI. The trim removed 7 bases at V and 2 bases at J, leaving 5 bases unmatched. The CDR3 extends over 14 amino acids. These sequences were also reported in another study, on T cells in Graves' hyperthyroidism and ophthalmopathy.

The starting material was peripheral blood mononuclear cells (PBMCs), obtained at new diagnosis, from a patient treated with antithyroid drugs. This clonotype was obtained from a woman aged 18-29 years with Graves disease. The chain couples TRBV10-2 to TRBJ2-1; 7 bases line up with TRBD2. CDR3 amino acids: CASNLAAPYNEQFF. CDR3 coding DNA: TGCGCCAGCAACCTAGCGGCCCCCTACAATGAGCAGTTCTTC.